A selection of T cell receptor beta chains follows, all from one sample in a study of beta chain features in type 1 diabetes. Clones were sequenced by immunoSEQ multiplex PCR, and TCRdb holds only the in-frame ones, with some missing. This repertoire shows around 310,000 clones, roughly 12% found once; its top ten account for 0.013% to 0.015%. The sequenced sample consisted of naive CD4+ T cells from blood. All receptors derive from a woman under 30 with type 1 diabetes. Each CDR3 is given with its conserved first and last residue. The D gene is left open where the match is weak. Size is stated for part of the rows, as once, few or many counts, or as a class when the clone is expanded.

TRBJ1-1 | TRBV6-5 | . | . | TGTGCCAGCAGAGATCAGGGGGAAGCTTTCTTT | CASRDQGEAFF
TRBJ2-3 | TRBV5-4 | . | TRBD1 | TGTGCCAGCAGCCCGACAGGGAGAAGCACAGATACGCAGTATTTT | CASSPTGRSTDTQYF
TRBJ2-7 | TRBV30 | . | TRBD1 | TGTGCCTGGAGGGGCGACAGGGGCTACGAGCAGTACTTC | CAWRGDRGYEQYF
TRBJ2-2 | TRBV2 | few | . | TGTGCCAGCGGGGGAGCGGGCCTGAACACCGGGGAGCTGTTTTTT | CASGGAGLNTGELFF
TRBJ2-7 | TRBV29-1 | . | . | TGCAGCTACAGCCCTACAGGCGTCTCCTACGAGCAGTACTTC | CSYSPTGVSYEQYF
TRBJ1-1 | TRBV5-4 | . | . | TGTGCCAGCAGCATTGATAACATGAACACTGAAGCTTTCTTT | CASSIDNMNTEAFF
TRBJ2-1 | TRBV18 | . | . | TGTGCCAGCTCACAGAGAGGCCAGGGGAATGAGCAGTTCTTC | CASSQRGQGNEQFF
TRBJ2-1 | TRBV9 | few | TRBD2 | TGTGCCAGCAGCACCGGGGGGAGCTCCTACAATGAGCAGTTCTTC | CASSTGGSSYNEQFF
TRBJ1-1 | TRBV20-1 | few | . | TGCAGTGTTCCCGAACTGCGAGCTTTCTTT | CSVPELRAFF
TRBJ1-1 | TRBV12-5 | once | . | TGTGCTAGTGGCGCCGACTTGAACACTGAAGCTTTCTTT | CASGADLNTEAFF
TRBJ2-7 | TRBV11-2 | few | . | TGTGCCAGCTCTTGGGGCACTTCCTTCTCGAACGAGCAGTACTTC | CASSWGTSFSNEQYF
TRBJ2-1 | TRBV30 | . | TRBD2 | TGTGCCTGGGCCCTCGGACTAGCGGGAGAGCAGTTCTTC | CAWALGLAGEQFF
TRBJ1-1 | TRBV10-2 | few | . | TGCGCCAGCAGTGAACAGGAAAACACTGAAGCTTTCTTT | CASSEQENTEAFF
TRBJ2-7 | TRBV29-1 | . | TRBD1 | TGCAGCGTAAATAACAGGGGCGCTCCCTACGAGCAGTACTTC | CSVNNRGAPYEQYF
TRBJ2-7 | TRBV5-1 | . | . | TGCGCCAGCAGCTTTTCAACTAGTCTCGACGAGCAGTACTTC | CASSFSTSLDEQYF
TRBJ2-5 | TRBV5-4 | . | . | TGTGCCAGCAGCCCTATGGACATCCCGGACATGAAGACCCAGTACTTC | CASSPMDIPDMKTQYF
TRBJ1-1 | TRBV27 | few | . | TGTGCCAGCAGTTCCGGGTCCTGGACTGAAGCTTTCTTT | CASSSGSWTEAFF
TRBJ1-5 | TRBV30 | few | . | TGTGCCTGGTCCTTGGGCACAGATCAGCCCCAGCATTTT | CAWSLGTDQPQHF
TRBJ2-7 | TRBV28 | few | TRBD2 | TGTGCCAGCAGTTCTCACGTAGCGGGTGCCTCCTACGAGCAGTACTTC | CASSSHVAGASYEQYF
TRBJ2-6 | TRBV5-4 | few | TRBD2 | TGTGCCAGCAGGTCGGGGGGGGCCTCTGGGGCCAACGTCCTGACTTTC | CASRSGGASGANVLTF
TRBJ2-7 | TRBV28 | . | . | TGTGCCAGCAAAATTACCGGGATATCCTACGAGCAGTACTTC | CASKITGISYEQYF
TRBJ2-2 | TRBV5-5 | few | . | TGTGCCAGCAGCTTGTTTCGCGGGGAGCTGTTTTTT | CASSLFRGELFF
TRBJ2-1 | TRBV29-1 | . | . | TGCAGCGTTAAGGTTGGACTCCATCTTTACAATGAGCAGTTCTTC | CSVKVGLHLYNEQFF
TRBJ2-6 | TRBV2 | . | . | TGTGCCAGCAGTGAATCGGGGCAGGGGGGCTCTGGGGCCAACGTCCTGACTTTC | CASSESGQGGSGANVLTF
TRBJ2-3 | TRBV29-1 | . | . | TGCAGCGTTGCTCGGGGGGCCGGGACAGATACGCAGTATTTT | CSVARGAGTDTQYF
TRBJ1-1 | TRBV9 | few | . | TGTGCCAGCAGCGTAGCTATCGAGATGAACACTGAAGCTTTCTTT | CASSVAIEMNTEAFF
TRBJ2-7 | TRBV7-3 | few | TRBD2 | TGTGCCAGCAGCCCTACCGGGACTAGATCCTACGAGCAGTACTTC | CASSPTGTRSYEQYF
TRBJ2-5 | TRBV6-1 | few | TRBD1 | TGTGCCAGCAGAGAAGGGGGCCGAGAGACCCAGTACTTC | CASREGGRETQYF
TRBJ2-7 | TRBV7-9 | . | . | TGTGCCAGCAGTTTGTCGGGGACATATGGGCAGTACTTC | CASSLSGTYGQYF
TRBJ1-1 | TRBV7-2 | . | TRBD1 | TGTGCCAGCAGCTTAGGACAGGGGTTAACTGAAGCTTTCTTT | CASSLGQGLTEAFF
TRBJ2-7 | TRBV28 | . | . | TGTGCCAGCAGTTTATCAGGGCAGGACCACGAGCAGTACTTC | CASSLSGQDHEQYF
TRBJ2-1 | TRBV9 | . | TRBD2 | TGTGCCAGCAGCGCCGGGACTAGCGCGGACAATGAGCAGTTCTTC | CASSAGTSADNEQFF
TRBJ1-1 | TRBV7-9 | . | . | TGTGCCAGCAGCTTAGGGGGCCGGGCCAGGACTGAAGCTTTCTTT | CASSLGGRARTEAFF